This T cell receptor beta chain derives from a study of T cell responses to AZD1222 COVID-19 vaccine (dated by TCRdb to about 2021). Regarding the study in general: A total of under 250 trial participants underwent TCR sequencing, of whom nearly 210 had received two doses of AZD1222 and about 26 had received two doses of the MenACWY control vaccine. Trial participants were enrolled by age into 18-55, 56-69 and 70-plus year subgroups, with roughly 160, 29 and 62 TCR-sequenced participants respectively. Study-wide findings and limitations: After two AZD1222 doses, spike-specific TCR breadth and depth were significantly higher than at day 0 and than in MenACWY recipients. In the small 56-69-year group, the increase in depth fell short of significance, most likely because of low power. The vaccine-associated CD4 TCRs covered the entire spike protein, and the dominant responses fell in regions 160-218 and 743-854. No day 14 peak-response samples were available, so repertoires were characterized only after the peak T cell response. Participants were mostly white British and included more females than males, and it was suggested by the authors that clonal diversity may have been underestimated. Reportedly, close to half of the unique spike-specific TCRs recognized epitopes lying outside the regions that are mutated in the B.1.351 and B.1.1.7 variants. Conclusions about previously exposed vaccinees are limited, since just six AZD1222 recipients were seropositive for SARS-CoV-2 at baseline.

V is pared back by 3 bases and J by 2 bases, with 13 bases lying between the germline termini. The germline V gene supplies CDR1 MGHDK and CDR2 SYGVNS. The CDR3 has 15 amino acids, counting the end cysteine and phenylalanine. The read is trimmed to its CDR3 DNA, 45 bases read in frame from base 1. Concerning this clone itself: Its antigen is still unknown. No quality values exist for individual bases; no much larger clone is one base distant.

The CDR3 regions of human TCRbeta chains were analyzed by immunosequencing. The original methods were these. Repertoire TCRs were matched against a reference library of SARS-CoV-2-specific TCRs generated with the MIRA antigen-specificity platform. Breadth meant the fraction of unique TCRs that were SARS-CoV-2-associated, whereas depth meant the fraction of total T cells that were SARS-CoV-2-associated. Each spike-specific TCR was assigned to its reactive spike region and to a CD4 or CD8 class using the MIRA data. Log10-transformed breadth and depth values were compared by one-way ANOVA with Sidak's multiple comparisons tests. TCRdb retrieved this table from immuneACCESS and kept in-frame rearrangements only. Not all clones are present; in checked studies, unresolved V genes account for under half, and no reason is known for the remainder. V and J calls and clone size follow that table, whereas D and trimming were derived from the DNA. In all, the sample holds approximately 130,000 clones, and roughly nine tenths of those were seen once. The ten top clones hold 8% to 10% of the sample.

This sample's time point label indicates: about 28 days (+/-7) after the second vaccine dose. AZD1222 recipients with second doses at about 4 weeks or about 12 weeks were pooled, because spike-specific TCR depth and breadth did not differ between schedules. Vaccinee samples came from UK trials COV001 and COV002, including a single-blind randomized controlled phase 2/3 trial of AZD1222 (ChAdOx1 nCoV-19) in healthy adults. For TCRbeta chain sequencing, PBMC samples from trial participants were taken at day 0 and at day 28 after the second dose. The clonotype comes from an adult who received the AZD1222 COVID-19 vaccine. Sample: peripheral blood, taken 28 days after the second AZD1222 dose. The chain uses TRBV25-1 and TRBJ1-1; no D segment can be confidently identified. The CDR3 region has the sequence CASSDPRMGNTEAFF. The DNA sequence is as follows: TGTGCCAGCAGTGACCCTCGGATGGGAAACACTGAAGCTTTCTTT.